Included here is one TCR beta chain sequence, with context. The germline V gene encodes CDR1 SGHDT and CDR2 YYEEEE. Trimming removed 4 bases from V and 1 base from J; junction bases left unmatched: 4. CDR3 size: 15 residues. The age range of participants was 18 to 89 years, with residence in roughly 25 US areas. Per the original methods: How many nucleated cells were present was estimated from reference gene primer amplification. Libraries were prepared by immunoSEQ multiplex PCR; TCRdb keeps only in-frame clonotypes and omits some of them. D and trimming were read from the DNA, whereas the V and J calls and clone size are those reported in that table. The table shows approximately 220,000 clones, with about nine tenths occurring only once. The sample is drawn from a study of blood T cell repertoires in COVID-19.

The chain employs TRBV5-6 and TRBJ1-5; TRBD1 agrees at 8 bases. Specimen: PBMCs or T cells enriched from blood (not recorded which). This receptor was identified in a woman aged 25 to 39 with acute COVID-19. CDR3 region: CASSQTGVSNQPQHF. The CDR3 DNA reads as TGTGCCAGCAGCCAGACAGGGGTGAGCAATCAGCCCCAGCATTTT.